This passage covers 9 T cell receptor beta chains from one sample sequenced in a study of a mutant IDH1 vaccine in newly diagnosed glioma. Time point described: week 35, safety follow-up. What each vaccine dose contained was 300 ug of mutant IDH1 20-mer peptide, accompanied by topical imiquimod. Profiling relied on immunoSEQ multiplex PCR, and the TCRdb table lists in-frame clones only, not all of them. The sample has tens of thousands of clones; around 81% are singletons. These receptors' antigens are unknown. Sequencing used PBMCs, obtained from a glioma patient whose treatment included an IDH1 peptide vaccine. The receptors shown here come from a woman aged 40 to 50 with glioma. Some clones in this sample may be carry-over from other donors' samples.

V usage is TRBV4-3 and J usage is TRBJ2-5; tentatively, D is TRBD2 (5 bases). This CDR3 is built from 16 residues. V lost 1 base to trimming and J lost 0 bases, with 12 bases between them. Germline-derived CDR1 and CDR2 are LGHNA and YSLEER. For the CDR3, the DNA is TGCGCCAGCAGCCAAGGGGGTTCGGGGTACCAAGAGACCCAGTACTTC. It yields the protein CASSQGGSGYQETQYF.

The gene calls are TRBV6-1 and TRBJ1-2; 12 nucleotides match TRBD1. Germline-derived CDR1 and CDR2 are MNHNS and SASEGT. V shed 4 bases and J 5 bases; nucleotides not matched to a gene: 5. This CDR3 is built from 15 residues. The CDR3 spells CASSGDRGRSYGYTF. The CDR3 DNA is TGTGCCAGCAGTGGGGACAGGGGGCGTTCTTATGGCTACACCTTC.

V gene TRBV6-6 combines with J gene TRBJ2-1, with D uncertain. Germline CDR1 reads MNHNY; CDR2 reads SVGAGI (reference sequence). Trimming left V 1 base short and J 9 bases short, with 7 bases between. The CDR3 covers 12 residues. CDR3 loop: CASSYFRVEQFF. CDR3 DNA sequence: TGTGCCAGCAGTTACTTCCGCGTTGAGCAGTTCTTC.

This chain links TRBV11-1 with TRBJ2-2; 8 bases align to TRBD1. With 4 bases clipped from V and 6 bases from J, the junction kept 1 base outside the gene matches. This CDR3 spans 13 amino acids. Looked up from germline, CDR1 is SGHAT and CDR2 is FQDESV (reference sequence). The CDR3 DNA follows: TGTGCCAGCAGCTGGACAGGGTCCGGGGAGCTGTTTTTT. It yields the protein CASSWTGSGELFF.

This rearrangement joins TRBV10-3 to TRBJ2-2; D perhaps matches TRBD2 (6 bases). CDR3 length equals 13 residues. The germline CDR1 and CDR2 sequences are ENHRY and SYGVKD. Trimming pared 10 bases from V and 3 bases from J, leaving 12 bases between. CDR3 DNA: TGTGCCACCCGACTAGGCTACACCGGGGAGCTGTTTTTT. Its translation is CATRLGYTGELFF.

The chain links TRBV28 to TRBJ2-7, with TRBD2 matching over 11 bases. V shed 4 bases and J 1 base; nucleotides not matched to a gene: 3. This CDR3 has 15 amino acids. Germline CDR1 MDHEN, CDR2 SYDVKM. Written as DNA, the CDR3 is TGTGCCAGCAGTTACAGACTAGCGGGATCCTACGAGCAGTACTTC. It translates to CASSYRLAGSYEQYF.

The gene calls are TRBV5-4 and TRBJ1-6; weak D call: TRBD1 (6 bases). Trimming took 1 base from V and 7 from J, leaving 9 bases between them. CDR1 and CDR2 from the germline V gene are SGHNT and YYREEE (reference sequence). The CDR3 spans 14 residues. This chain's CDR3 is CASSLRTENSPLHF. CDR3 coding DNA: TGTGCCAGCAGCTTGCGGACAGAGAATTCACCCCTCCACTTT.

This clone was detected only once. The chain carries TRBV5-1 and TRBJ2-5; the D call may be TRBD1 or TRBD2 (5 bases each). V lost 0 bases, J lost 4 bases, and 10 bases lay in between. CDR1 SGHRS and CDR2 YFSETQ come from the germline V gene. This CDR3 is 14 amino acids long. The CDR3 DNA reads TGCGCCAGCAGCTTGGCTACGGGGCTAGAGACCCAGTACTTC. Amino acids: CASSLATGLETQYF.

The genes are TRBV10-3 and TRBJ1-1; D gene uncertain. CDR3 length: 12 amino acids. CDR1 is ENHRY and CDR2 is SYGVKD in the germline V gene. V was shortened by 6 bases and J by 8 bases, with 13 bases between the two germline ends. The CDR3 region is CAIRRTADEAFF. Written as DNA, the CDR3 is TGTGCCATCAGAAGGACTGCAGACGAAGCTTTCTTT.